These 26 T cell receptor beta chains were all obtained from the same sample, sequenced in a study of blood T cell repertoires in COVID-19. Sequencing was performed with immunoSEQ multiplex PCR; in TCRdb, only in-frame clones are kept and a portion is missing. Seen here are 150,000 to 200,000 clones, 82% observed once, and the top ten hold approximately 7%. Input material: peripheral blood. The receptors stem from a woman in her 40s with COVID-19, enrolled during active disease.

The gene calls are TRBV6-5 and TRBJ2-1; weak D call: TRBD2 (7 bases). CDR1 MNHEY and CDR2 SVGAGI come from the germline V gene. This CDR3 region has 14 residues. Trimming took off 8 bases at V and 2 bases at J, with 13 bases between the two ends. CDR3 in amino acids: CASGGGTTYNEQFF. CDR3 bases: TGTGCCAGCGGGGGGGGGACAACCTACAATGAGCAGTTCTTC.

The rearrangement links TRBV30 to TRBJ1-2, with D uncertain. Per germline, CDR1 GTSNPN and CDR2 SVGIG (reference sequence). V was shortened by 7 bases and J by 4 bases, with 13 bases between the two germline ends. The CDR3 loop spans 12 amino acids. This CDR3 is CASLATFYGYTF. In DNA, the CDR3 is TGTGCCTCCCTCGCGACTTTCTATGGCTACACCTTC.

The rearrangement links TRBV7-9 to TRBJ2-3; possibly TRBD2 for D (6 bases). V was clipped by 5 bases and J by 0 bases, with 15 bases between them. The CDR3 loop spans 16 amino acids. CDR1 and CDR2 (germline): SEHNR, FQNEAQ (reference sequence). The CDR3: CASSDPRGTSTDTQYF. The CDR3 bases are TGTGCCAGCAGCGACCCCCGTGGGACTAGCACAGATACGCAGTATTTT.

This clone was detected once. This chain links TRBV12-5 with TRBJ2-7, with TRBD1 matching 9 bases. CDR3 length: 16 amino acids. The junction had 13 bases not matched to a gene; V was cut back by 5 bases and J by 5 bases. Germline loops: CDR1 LGHNT, CDR2 FRNRAP. The CDR3 spells CASGPTTGQGVHEQYF. CDR3 sequence (DNA): TGTGCTAGTGGTCCTACCACGGGACAGGGCGTCCACGAGCAGTACTTC.

J is TRBJ1-1 and V is TRBV2; D gene unclear. Trimming took off 5 bases at V and 11 bases at J, with 15 bases between the two ends. Germline values: CDR1 SNHLY, CDR2 FYNNEI. The CDR3 covers 12 residues. As DNA, the CDR3 is TGTGCCAGCAGTATTGGGAGCTTTGAGGCTTTCTTT. The encoded protein is CASSIGSFEAFF.

The V gene is TRBV10-2, the J gene TRBJ2-2; 10 bases are shared with TRBD2. The V and J ends lost 5 bases and 4 bases, in that order; junction bases with no gene match: 4. Germline CDR1 WSHSY, CDR2 SAAADI. The CDR3 is made up of 15 amino acids. The CDR3 loop reads CASSSSGRSTGELFF. CDR3 DNA: TGCGCCAGCAGTTCTAGCGGGAGATCCACCGGGGAGCTGTTTTTT.

The J gene is TRBJ1-6, the V gene TRBV5-6; no definite D call. CDR3 length: 14 residues. Trimming cost V 3 bases and J 15 bases, with 19 bases left between them. Germline assignment: CDR1 SGHDT and CDR2 YYEEEE. The DNA of the CDR3 is TGTGCCAGCAGCTCCTATCGGACTGAAATGATCCTCCACTTT. Its protein product is CASSSYRTEMILHF.

The count of this clone is one. The chain uses TRBV5-4 and TRBJ2-5; a weak D match, TRBD1 (7 bases). Germline CDR1 SGHNT, CDR2 YYREEE (reference sequence). This CDR3 contains 16 residues. Trimming shortened V by 4 bases and J by 2 bases, and 18 bases separated the two germline ends. DNA for the CDR3: TGTGCCAGCAGCAAAGAACCAGGGGGGCGGCAAGAGACCCAGTACTTC. Its translation is CASSKEPGGRQETQYF.

This clone turned up a few times. The gene calls are TRBV7-8 and TRBJ2-1; 13 nucleotides match TRBD2. Germline CDR1 SGHVS, CDR2 FQNEAQ. This CDR3 has 16 residues. V was pared by 2 bases and J by 7 bases, with 5 bases of the junction left unmatched. CDR3 in DNA: TGTGCCAGCAGCTTAAGCGGACTAGCGGGAGTAAATGAGCAGTTCTTC. It translates to CASSLSGLAGVNEQFF.

The chain couples TRBV7-9 to TRBJ2-3; possible D gene TRBD2, 6 bases. The CDR3 sequence is 15 residues long. Germline V gene lookup returns CDR1 SEHNR and CDR2 FQNEAQ (reference sequence). Trimming removed 3 bases from V and 4 bases from J, with 14 bases in between. CDR3: CASSFGVAAPDTQYF. CDR3 coding DNA: TGTGCCAGCAGCTTTGGGGTAGCGGCTCCAGATACGCAGTATTTT.

In this sample, this clone turned up a few times. V is TRBV6-5 and J is TRBJ1-1, with TRBD1 as a possible D gene (5 bases). This CDR3 region has 13 residues. From germline, CDR1 is MNHEY and CDR2 SVGAGI. Trimming stripped 8 bases from V and 0 bases from J, with 10 bases between. CDR3 sequence: CASWGGMNTEAFF. CDR3 nucleotides: TGTGCCAGCTGGGGGGGAATGAACACTGAAGCTTTCTTT.

The V gene is TRBV7-9, the J gene TRBJ2-1; 7 bases agree with TRBD1. J lost 6 bases, V lost 2 bases, and 7 bases had no gene match. Germline V lookup: CDR1 SEHNR, CDR2 FQNEAQ (reference sequence). The CDR3 runs to 15 residues. CDR3 in amino acids: CASSLNPDRSNEQFF. CDR3 sequence (DNA): TGTGCCAGCAGCTTAAACCCGGACAGGAGCAATGAGCAGTTCTTC.

This clone was picked up one time. The chain couples TRBV20-1 to TRBJ2-5, with unresolved D. V was pared by 6 bases and J by 4 bases, with 9 bases between. Per the germline V gene, CDR1 is DFQATT and CDR2 is SNEGSKA (reference sequence). The CDR3 loop spans 11 amino acids. The CDR3 spells CSAPRLETQYF. As DNA, the CDR3 is TGCAGTGCCCCAAGACTAGAGACCCAGTACTTC.

The chain combines TRBV10-2 with TRBJ1-4; possibly TRBD1 for D (6 bases). V dropped 8 bases and J dropped 0 bases, with 19 bases sitting between them. The germline V gene has CDR1 WSHSY and CDR2 SAAADI. This CDR3 contains 17 residues. This chain's CDR3 is CASLRGDNPATNEKLFF. The CDR3 DNA sequence: TGCGCCAGCCTCAGGGGCGATAACCCTGCAACTAATGAAAAACTGTTTTTT.

The rearrangement links TRBV25-1 to TRBJ1-6; D gene ambiguous. The CDR3 runs to 16 residues. Trimming took off 2 bases at V and 0 bases at J, with 8 bases between the two ends. Germline V gene data show CDR1 as MGHDK and CDR2 as SYGVNS. The CDR3 bases are TGTGCCAGCAGTGAACTCGGGAGCTCCTATAATTCACCCCTCCACTTT. Protein sequence: CASSELGSSYNSPLHF.

The rearrangement joins TRBV6-5 to TRBJ1-2, with D perhaps TRBD1 (5 bases). Germline loops: CDR1 MNHEY, CDR2 SVGAGI. V shed 5 bases and J shed 4 bases, with 11 bases lying between them. This CDR3 contains 13 residues. The CDR3 DNA sequence: TGTGCCAGCAGTCCCGGGGGAGCCTATGGCTACACCTTC. Translating it yields CASSPGGAYGYTF.

The chain combines TRBV5-1 with TRBJ2-1; 9 nucleotides line up with TRBD2. With 2 bases clipped from V and 8 bases from J, the junction kept 8 bases outside the gene matches. Per germline, CDR1 SGHRS and CDR2 YFSETQ. The CDR3 sequence is 15 residues long. The CDR3 DNA reads TGCGCCAGCAGCTTTCTCGCTAGCGGGAACCATGAGCAGTTCTTC. Amino acids: CASSFLASGNHEQFF.

The rearrangement joins TRBV10-2 to TRBJ2-7, with 8 nucleotides matching TRBD1. Germline lookup yields CDR1 WSHSY and CDR2 SAAADI. V lost 4 bases to trimming and J lost 4 bases; unmatched junction nucleotides: 9. This CDR3 has 15 residues. The CDR3 region is CASSAARTGWYEQYF. Written as DNA, the CDR3 is TGCGCCAGCAGTGCTGCTAGGACAGGGTGGTACGAGCAGTACTTC.

CDR3 protein: CASSRDITTGANVLTF. The DNA of the CDR3 is TGTGCCAGCAGCCGTGACATAACGACTGGGGCCAACGTCCTGACTTTC. The chain is built from TRBV7-2 and TRBJ2-6; D remains ambiguous. The germline V gene encodes CDR1 SGHTA and CDR2 FQGNSA. V shed 5 bases and J shed 2 bases, with 13 bases lying between them. The length of the CDR3 is 16 residues.

This chain links TRBV19 with TRBJ1-2, with a weak D call TRBD1 (6 bases). Germline V gene sequence: CDR1 LNHDA, CDR2 SQIVND (reference sequence). CDR3 length: 13 residues. Trimming shortened V by 6 bases and J by 2 bases, and 10 bases separated the two germline ends. The CDR3 sequence is CASRRQENYGYTF. Here the CDR3 DNA reads TGTGCCAGTAGACGACAGGAGAACTATGGCTACACCTTC.

This sequence joins TRBV6-6 and TRBJ2-7, with D perhaps TRBD1 (5 bases). Germline V gives CDR1 MNHNY, CDR2 SVGAGI (reference sequence). V was shortened by 10 bases and J by 2 bases, with 15 bases between the two germline ends. The CDR3 covers 13 residues. DNA of the CDR3: TGTGCCACCACACGGGCAGGGACCTACGAGCAGTACTTC. As protein: CATTRAGTYEQYF.

V and J are TRBV6-5 and TRBJ1-2, with 8 bases matching TRBD1. The CDR3 has 14 amino acids. Germline CDR1 and CDR2: MNHEY and SVGAGI. With V trimmed by 2 bases and J by 13 bases, 12 bases remained unmatched. The CDR3 nucleotides read TGTGCCAGCAGTTACACGGGGCAGGGGGCTTCCTCCACCTTC. Translated, it gives CASSYTGQGASSTF.

The chain uses TRBV28 and TRBJ2-5, with no clear D. The CDR3 has 17 residues. The germline V and J ends were trimmed by 5 bases and 3 bases, with 22 bases remaining between them. CDR1 MDHEN and CDR2 SYDVKM come from the germline V gene. CDR3 residues: CASSVRPMSAAKETQYF. CDR3 nucleotide sequence: TGTGCCAGCAGTGTACGACCGATGAGTGCGGCCAAAGAGACCCAGTACTTC.

The V gene is TRBV19, the J gene TRBJ1-2, with D unclear. The CDR3 extends over 15 amino acids. Germline lookup yields CDR1 LNHDA and CDR2 SQIVND (reference sequence). V was shortened by 2 bases and J by 1 base, with 11 bases between the two germline ends. CDR3 residues: CASSISGGNNYGYTF. DNA of the CDR3: TGTGCCAGTAGTATATCTGGAGGGAATAACTATGGCTACACCTTC.

The V and J genes are TRBV28 and TRBJ2-7; 12 nucleotides match TRBD1. Trimming at V came to 4 bases and at J to 2 bases, leaving 6 bases not matched to a gene. The CDR3 extends over 16 amino acids. Looked up from germline, CDR1 is MDHEN and CDR2 is SYDVKM. CDR3 sequence (DNA): TGTGCCAGCAGTTATAGGGACAGGGGGCCCACCTACGAGCAGTACTTC. This gives the protein CASSYRDRGPTYEQYF.

V is TRBV25-1 and J is TRBJ1-1; D perhaps matches TRBD1 (5 bases). Trimming took 6 bases from V and 4 from J, leaving 18 bases between them. The CDR3 has 15 residues. Germline V gene sequence: CDR1 MGHDK, CDR2 SYGVNS. CDR3 sequence: CASSRTTGWGTEAFF. DNA for the CDR3: TGTGCCAGCAGCAGGACAACCGGATGGGGCACTGAAGCTTTCTTT. The full variable domain, rest sourced from reference TRBV25-1 and TRBJ1-1, is EADIYQTPRYLVIGTGKKITLECSQTMGHDKMYWYQQDPGMELHLIHYSYGVNSTEKGDLSSESTVSRIRTEHFPLTLESARPSHTSQYLCASSRTTGWGTEAFFGQGTRLTVV.